These 21 T cell receptor beta chains share one sample of origin, sequenced in a study of shared clonotypes between healthy human individuals. Naive CD8 cells lacked CD45RO, underwent positive selection for CCR7 and left out terminally differentiated effector memory CD45RA+ cells. TCRdb's copy holds only in-frame clones and misses some; the assay was immunoSEQ multiplex PCR. The data show 2 million or so clones, around 96% seen once. What was sequenced was naive CD8+ T cells sorted from blood. Receptors were obtained from a man aged 18 to 30 in good health.

This clone was observed a handful of times. This same CDR3 is encoded by further DNA sequences in the sample. The chain carries TRBV19 and TRBJ2-5, with 7 nucleotides matching TRBD2. The junction had 0 bases not matched to a gene; V was cut back by 1 base and J by 4 bases. The germline gives CDR1 LNHDA, CDR2 SQIVND (reference sequence). The CDR3 is 13 residues long. CDR3 loop: CASSIGGGETQYF. Written as DNA, the CDR3 is TGTGCCAGTAGTATAGGCGGGGGAGAGACCCAGTACTTC.

Turning to this clone: Other nucleotide sequences from this sample produce the same CDR3. This chain uses TRBV19 with TRBJ2-1; 8 nucleotides align to TRBD2. The trim removed 5 bases at V and 3 bases at J, leaving 3 bases unmatched. The CDR3 totals 14 residues. Germline loops: CDR1 LNHDA, CDR2 SQIVND (reference sequence). The CDR3 is CASSVAGGYNEQFF. In DNA form, the CDR3 reads TGTGCCAGTAGTGTGGCGGGGGGCTACAATGAGCAGTTCTTC.

A few counts support this clone. Other DNA sequences in the same sample also yield this CDR3. This sequence joins TRBV9 and TRBJ1-1, with no clear D. V lost 0 bases and J 0 bases, leaving 3 bases between the germline ends. Germline V gene data show CDR1 as SGDLS and CDR2 as YYNGEE. This CDR3 region has 13 residues. In DNA form, the CDR3 reads TGTGCCAGCAGCGTAGCCATGAACACTGAAGCTTTCTTT. Translation: CASSVAMNTEAFF.

This clone was observed a handful of times. The V call is TRBV29-1, the J call TRBJ2-5; 7 bases are shared with TRBD1. The V gene end was trimmed by 8 bases and the J gene end by 1 base; junction bases not matched to a gene: 7. The CDR3 has 13 residues. Germline V lookup: CDR1 SQVTM, CDR2 ANQGSEA. In nucleotides, the CDR3 is TGCAGCCCCAAAGGGACAGTCCAAGAGACCCAGTACTTC. Its translation is CSPKGTVQETQYF.

As concerns this clone: The sample contains more than one DNA sequence encoding this CDR3. The V gene is TRBV7-9, the J gene TRBJ2-7; perhaps TRBD1 as D (5 bases). V lost 1 base to trimming and J lost 2 bases, with 9 bases between them. CDR3 length equals 14 residues. Germline lookup yields CDR1 SEHNR and CDR2 FQNEAQ (reference sequence). The CDR3 reads CASSLVDRTYEQYF. For the CDR3, the DNA is TGTGCCAGCAGCTTAGTCGACAGAACCTACGAGCAGTACTTC.

This chain connects TRBV11-3 to TRBJ1-2; 7 bases are shared with TRBD1. The CDR3 has 17 amino acids. Germline V gene sequence: CDR1 SGHNT, CDR2 YENEEA. The junction had 7 bases not matched to a gene; V was cut back by 0 bases and J by 0 bases. CDR3 region: CASSLEGGQTSNYGYTF. The DNA for the CDR3 is TGTGCCAGCAGCTTAGAGGGGGGACAGACTTCTAACTATGGCTACACCTTC.

The chain employs TRBV13 and TRBJ2-5; the D gene is possibly TRBD2 (6 bases). Per the germline V gene, CDR1 is PRHDT and CDR2 is FYEKMQ (reference sequence). V dropped 0 bases and J dropped 1 base, with 12 bases sitting between them. CDR3 length: 16 amino acids. Here the CDR3 reads CASSLGQGGAQETQYF. The CDR3 nucleotides read TGTGCCAGCAGCTTAGGTCAAGGCGGGGCCCAAGAGACCCAGTACTTC.

This clone occurred once. This chain links TRBV28 with TRBJ2-7; 7 bases align to TRBD2. The CDR3 is 18 amino acids. Losses at the gene ends were 1 base for V and 2 bases for J; bases not matched to a gene: 14. CDR1 MDHEN and CDR2 SYDVKM come from the germline V gene. The CDR3 DNA follows: TGTGCCAGCAGTTTATCGCGGCTAGCGGCCTCGGACACCTACGAGCAGTACTTC. This codes for CASSLSRLAASDTYEQYF. The variable domain in full, completed from reference TRBV28 and TRBJ2-7, reads DVKVTQSSRYLVKRTGEKVFLECVQDMDHENMFWYRQDPGLGLRLIYFSYDVKMKEKGDIPEGYSVSREKKERFSLILESASTNQTSMYLCASSLSRLAASDTYEQYFGPGTRLTVT.

The rearrangement uses TRBV5-5 and TRBJ2-3; 7 nucleotides match TRBD1. The CDR3 runs to 16 residues. Germline V CDR1 and CDR2: SGHKS, YYEKEE (reference sequence). V lost 0 bases and J lost 1; bases outside the gene matches: 5. The CDR3 bases are TGTGCCAGCAGCTTGGAAGGGGGCGCCGGCACAGATACGCAGTATTTT. Protein: CASSLEGGAGTDTQYF.

This chain connects TRBV19 to TRBJ2-7, with D possibly being TRBD1 or TRBD2 (5 bases each). Germline CDR1 reads LNHDA; CDR2 reads SQIVND (reference sequence). The V gene lost 1 base and the J gene lost 4 bases, with 14 bases spanning the gap. This CDR3 is 15 amino acids long. The CDR3 sequence: CASSIGQGVGYEQYF. CDR3 DNA sequence: TGTGCCAGTAGTATAGGGCAGGGAGTTGGTTACGAGCAGTACTTC.

J is TRBJ1-5 and V is TRBV2; the D gene is possibly TRBD1 (5 bases). The CDR3 covers 14 residues. Germline CDR1 and CDR2: SNHLY and FYNNEI. Trimming removed 8 bases from V and 9 bases from J, with 20 bases in between. Here the CDR3 DNA reads TGTGCCAGCGGGGAGACAGAGACCAATAGGCCCCAGCATTTT. It encodes CASGETETNRPQHF.

The chain has TRBV7-8 and TRBJ2-7, with D possibly matching TRBD2 (5 bases). V lost 0 bases, J lost 5 bases, and 8 bases lay in between. This CDR3 spans 13 amino acids. Germline lookup yields CDR1 SGHVS and CDR2 FQNEAQ. For the CDR3, the DNA is TGTGCCAGCAGCTTAGCTCCCGGGAACGAGCAGTACTTC. This codes for CASSLAPGNEQYF.

V and J are TRBV7-6 and TRBJ2-7; 9 positions agree with TRBD1. Trimming removed 5 bases from V and 6 bases from J; junction bases left unmatched: 2. This CDR3 is 12 amino acids long. Germline-derived CDR1 and CDR2 are SGHVS and FNYEAQ. The CDR3 bases are TGTGCCAGCAGCCCGACAGGGGGCGAGCAGTACTTC. Encoded protein: CASSPTGGEQYF.

This clone was recorded once. The chain has TRBV7-9 and TRBJ1-2; D ambiguous. Germline CDR1 and CDR2: SEHNR and FQNEAQ (reference sequence). This CDR3 region has 14 residues. Trimming cost V 4 bases and J 3 bases, with 12 bases left between them. CDR3 sequence (DNA): TGTGCCAGCAGCTATACTCAGGCGGACTATGGCTACACCTTC. Translating gives CASSYTQADYGYTF.

This rearrangement joins TRBV6-1 to TRBJ2-7; D call uncertain. V was pared by 2 bases and J by 4 bases, with 12 bases between. Per the germline V gene, CDR1 is MNHNS and CDR2 is SASEGT. The CDR3 spans 14 residues. CDR3 residues: CASSELGFRYEQYF. CDR3 in DNA: TGTGCCAGCAGTGAATTGGGTTTTCGATACGAGCAGTACTTC.

This clone has a handful of counts. The chain couples TRBV6-5 to TRBJ1-2, with TRBD1 matching 9 bases. In germline, CDR1 is MNHEY, CDR2 SVGAGI. V was pared by 3 bases and J by 7 bases, with 9 bases of the junction left unmatched. CDR3 length: 15 amino acids. The CDR3 DNA is TGTGCCAGCAGTTATAGTCCGACAGGGGGTCGTGGCTACACCTTC. Encoded protein: CASSYSPTGGRGYTF.

The chain combines TRBV4-3 with TRBJ1-5; D may be TRBD1 (6 bases). CDR1 is LGHNA, CDR2 YSLEER, per germline. V gave up 0 bases and J gave up 2 bases, with 8 bases separating them. The CDR3 runs to 15 residues. CDR3: CASSQDSGGNQPQHF. The CDR3 DNA reads TGCGCCAGCAGCCAAGATTCAGGGGGCAATCAGCCCCAGCATTTT.

The rearrangement uses TRBV7-9 and TRBJ2-7; D may match TRBD1 or TRBD2 (6 bases each). Looked up from germline, CDR1 is SEHNR and CDR2 is FQNEAQ (reference sequence). This CDR3 has 16 residues. The V end was cut by 4 bases, the J end by 1 base, with 17 bases between. CDR3 coding DNA: TGTGCCAGCAGCTCCCAGGGCGGAGGGGGATCCTACGAGCAGTACTTC. Translating it yields CASSSQGGGGSYEQYF.

The V and J genes are TRBV18 and TRBJ2-7; D possibly corresponds to TRBD1 (6 bases). Looked up from germline, CDR1 is KGHSH and CDR2 is LQKENI. This CDR3 has 13 residues. Deletions cut 3 bases from V and 4 bases from J, with 10 bases between. As DNA, the CDR3 is TGTGCCAGCTCACCGAACAGGGATTACGAGCAGTACTTC. Translation gives CASSPNRDYEQYF.

The chain links TRBV27 to TRBJ2-3; D is perhaps TRBD1 (5 bases). V was shortened by 1 base and J by 0 bases, with 8 bases between the two germline ends. The length of the CDR3 is 15 residues. Germline V gene sequence: CDR1 MNHEY, CDR2 SMNVEV (reference sequence). The CDR3 protein is CASSLWGSSTDTQYF. The CDR3 DNA follows: TGTGCCAGCAGTTTATGGGGCAGTAGCACAGATACGCAGTATTTT.

V gene TRBV7-9 combines with J gene TRBJ2-1; D might be TRBD2 (5 bases). Between the trimmed V and J ends, which lost 3 bases and 12 bases, there was a span of 21 bases. CDR1 and CDR2 from the germline V gene are SEHNR and FQNEAQ (reference sequence). The CDR3 has 15 amino acids. In DNA form, the CDR3 reads TGTGCCAGCAGCTTCTCTGGACTGTACACAATGAGGCAGTTCTTC. This sequence encodes CASSFSGLYTMRQFF.